This T cell receptor beta chain stems from a study of technical replicates of blood from a handful of donors (dated by TCRdb to the late 2010s). Concerning this clone: This receptor's antigen is unknown. No base quality information exists; no much larger clone differs at one position.

Ends trimmed: V by 0 bases, J by 6 bases; bases unmatched to a gene: 4. Including cysteine and phenylalanine, the CDR3 has 14 amino acids. The DNA shown is the 42-base CDR3, in frame from base 1. CDR1 is given as ENHRY and CDR2 as SYGVKD, both from the germline V gene. The library came from the immunoSEQ multiplex PCR assay. The immuneACCESS repertoire file appears here via TCRdb, limited to in-frame rearrangements. These files lack a portion of the clones; in checked studies, under half of the deficit traces to unresolved V genes, and the cause of the others is not known. Counted in this sample were approximately 82,000 clones; 94% of them appeared once. Jointly, the top ten make up approximately 0.25% of the sample.

The source material was T cells isolated from PBMCs. The clonotype was recovered from a human donor in good health. The sequence links TRBV10-3 to TRBJ1-1; 7 middle bases align to TRBD1. At the DNA level, the sequence is TGTGCCATCAGTGAGTCAAGGCAGGGGGCTGAAGCTTTCTTT. Its protein reads: CAISESRQGAEAFF.